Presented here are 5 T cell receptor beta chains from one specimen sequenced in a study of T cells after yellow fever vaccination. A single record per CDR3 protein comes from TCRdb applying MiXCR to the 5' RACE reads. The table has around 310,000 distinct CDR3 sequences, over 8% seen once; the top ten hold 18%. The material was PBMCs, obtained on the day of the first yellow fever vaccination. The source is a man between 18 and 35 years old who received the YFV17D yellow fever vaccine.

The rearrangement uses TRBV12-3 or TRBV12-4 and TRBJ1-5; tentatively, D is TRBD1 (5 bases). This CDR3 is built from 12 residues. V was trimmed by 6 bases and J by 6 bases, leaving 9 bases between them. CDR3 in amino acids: CASRRDGQPQHF. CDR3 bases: TGTGCCAGCAGGAGGGACGGTCAGCCCCAGCATTTT.

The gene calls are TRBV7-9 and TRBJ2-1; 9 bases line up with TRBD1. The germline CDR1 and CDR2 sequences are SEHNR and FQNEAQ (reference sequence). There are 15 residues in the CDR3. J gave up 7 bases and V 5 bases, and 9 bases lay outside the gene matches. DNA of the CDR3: TGTGCCAGCAGCCACGCTGGACAGGGGTGGAATGAGCAGTTCTTC. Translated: CASSHAGQGWNEQFF.

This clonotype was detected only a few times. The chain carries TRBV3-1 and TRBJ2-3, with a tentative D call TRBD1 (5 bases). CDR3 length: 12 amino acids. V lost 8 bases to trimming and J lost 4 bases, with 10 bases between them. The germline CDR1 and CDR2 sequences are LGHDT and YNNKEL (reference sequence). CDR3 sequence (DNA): TGTGCCAGCGGCAGGGAACCAGATACGCAGTATTTT. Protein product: CASGREPDTQYF.

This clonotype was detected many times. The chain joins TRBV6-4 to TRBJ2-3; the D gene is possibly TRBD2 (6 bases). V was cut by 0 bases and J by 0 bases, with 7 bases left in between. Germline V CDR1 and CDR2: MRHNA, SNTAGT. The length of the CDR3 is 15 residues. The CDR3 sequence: CASSDSAGSTDTQYF. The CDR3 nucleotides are TGTGCCAGCAGTGACTCAGCGGGTAGCACAGATACGCAGTATTTT.

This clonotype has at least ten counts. The CDR3 sequence: CASSFGGKETQYF. The DNA for the CDR3 is TGTGCCAGCAGTTTCGGGGGAAAAGAGACCCAGTACTTC. The chain is built from TRBV6-5 and TRBJ2-5, with D possibly being TRBD2 (6 bases). The germline V gene encodes CDR1 MNHEY and CDR2 SVGAGI. This CDR3 is built from 13 residues. Trimming took off 4 bases at V and 3 bases at J, with 9 bases between the two ends.